This T cell receptor beta chain was found in a study of human T cells and chemical hapten exposure. Across the whole study: Patients were given diphenylcyclopropenone on the scalp weekly across the approximately 24-week study.

Overall study results and limits: Counts of TCRs above 1 in 1000 frequency stayed unchanged with DPC sensitization. Having alopecia, the donors may differ immunologically from healthy people.

This clonotype was seen repeatedly, ten times or more. As yet, its antigen is unknown. V shed 7 bases and J shed 0 bases, with 13 bases lying between them. This CDR3 spans 15 amino acids. Germline CDR1 and CDR2: LNHDA and SQIVND (reference sequence). TCRdb reprocessed the RACE reads with MiXCR, giving one entry per CDR3 protein. This table holds 35,000 to 50,000 distinct CDR3 sequences, 9.5% to 10% found once. Described time point: patch test 2, 6 weeks after DPC sensitization. Noted treatment: therapeutic diphenylcyclopropenone sensitization with weekly scalp DPC. Total RNA was isolated from whole blood that had not been fractionated. Blood was drawn before each patch test was applied.

The sequenced sample was whole blood, obtained in connection with sensitization to the hapten diphenylcyclopropenone (DPC). J is TRBJ1-5 and V is TRBV19; D not certain. This sequence was found in a woman younger than 45 with alopecia areata. Some clones in this sample may be carry-over from other donors' samples. CDR3 coding DNA: TGTGCCAGTAACCTCCGTGGGGATAGCAATCAGCCCCAGCATTTT. It yields the protein CASNLRGDSNQPQHF.